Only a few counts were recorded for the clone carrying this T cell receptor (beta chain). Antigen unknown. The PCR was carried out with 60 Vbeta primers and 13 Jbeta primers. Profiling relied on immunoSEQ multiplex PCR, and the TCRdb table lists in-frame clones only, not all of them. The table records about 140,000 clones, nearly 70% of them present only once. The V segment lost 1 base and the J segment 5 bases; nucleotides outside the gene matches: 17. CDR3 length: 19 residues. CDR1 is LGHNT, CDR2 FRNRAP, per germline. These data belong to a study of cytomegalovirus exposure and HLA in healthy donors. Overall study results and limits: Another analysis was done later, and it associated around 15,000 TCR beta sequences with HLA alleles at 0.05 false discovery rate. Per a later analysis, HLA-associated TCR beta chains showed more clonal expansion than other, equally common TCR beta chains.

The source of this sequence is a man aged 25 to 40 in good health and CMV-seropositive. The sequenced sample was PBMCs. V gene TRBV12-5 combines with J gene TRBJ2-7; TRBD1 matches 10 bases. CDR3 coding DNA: TGTGCTAGTGGTTTGGGCCGGGGGACAGGGGATGTGGGAGCCGACGAGCAGTACTTC. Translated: CASGLGRGTGDVGADEQYF.